The clone carrying this T cell receptor beta chain was recorded a few times. Its antigen is unidentified. Full-length variable regions came from constant-region reverse primers plus semi-nested Nested Universal Primer A PCR. TCRdb re-called the 5' RACE reads with MiXCR, one entry per CDR3 protein. In the table there are approximately 50,000 distinct CDR3 sequences, roughly 28% of which are singletons. General study points: Tumor memory CD4+ T cell TCR gene usage was found to cluster with blood and lymph node memory CD4+ cells and with lymph node naive CD4+ cells. The larger-cohort validation was restricted to a single TCR beta V-J rearrangement rather than whole repertoires.

The germline gives CDR1 LGHNA, CDR2 YNFKEQ. This CDR3 region has 14 residues. Trimming cost V 2 bases and J 5 bases; bases outside gene matches: 3. Treg sorting used a CD4+CD25+CD127-/low gate. The receptor comes from a female donor with breast cancer. The chain joins TRBV4-2 to TRBJ2-7, with 10 bases aligning to TRBD2. What was sequenced was tumor-infiltrating Tregs sorted from the breast tumor. This chain's CDR3 is CASSQTSGINEQYF. In DNA form, the CDR3 reads TGTGCCAGCAGCCAAACTAGCGGGATTAACGAGCAGTACTTC.